Shown below are 25 T cell receptor beta chains from a single sample sequenced in a study of blood T cells in healthy people across ages. Primed by a sample-barcoded 5' primer and a J-beta primer mix, a second PCR proceeded for 7 to 11 cycles. TCRdb analysed the 5' RACE reads with MiXCR anew, one entry per CDR3 protein. This sample has about 1.6 million distinct CDR3 sequences, with about 31% found just once. Sequencing used blood. The receptors were gathered from a woman in her 30s in good health.

V gene TRBV6-6 combines with J gene TRBJ2-7; 8 nucleotides match TRBD2. Germline V gives CDR1 MNHNY, CDR2 SVGAGI (reference sequence). V was pared by 6 bases and J by 2 bases, with 6 bases of the junction left unmatched. The CDR3 totals 14 residues. CDR3 nucleotide sequence: TGTGCCAGCAGACACACTAGCGGACCCTACGAGCAGTACTTC. Its protein is CASRHTSGPYEQYF.

This clonotype was detected many times. The V and J genes are TRBV20-1 and TRBJ2-7; 7 nucleotides agree with TRBD1. Germline-derived CDR1 and CDR2 are DFQATT and SNEGSKA (reference sequence). After removal of 5 bases from V and 0 bases from J, the junction contained 10 bases not matched to a gene. The CDR3 has 15 residues. CDR3 DNA: TGCAGTGCTTTCCTGACAGGGCAACGCTCCTACGAGCAGTACTTC. Its translation: CSAFLTGQRSYEQYF.

The chain is built from TRBV18 and TRBJ1-1; maybe TRBD1 (6 bases). Germline assignment: CDR1 KGHSH and CDR2 LQKENI. The CDR3 runs 15 residues. Trimming took off 5 bases at V and 3 bases at J, with 16 bases between the two ends. The CDR3 here is CASSARTGLDTEAFF. The DNA for the CDR3 is TGTGCCAGCTCAGCAAGAACAGGGTTGGACACTGAAGCTTTCTTT.

The chain uses TRBV5-5 and TRBJ2-1, with D possibly TRBD2 on 6 matching bases. The V gene lost 6 bases and the J gene lost 4 bases, with 17 bases spanning the gap. Per germline, CDR1 SGHKS and CDR2 YYEKEE (reference sequence). The CDR3 length is 15 residues. CDR3 in amino acids: CASIPGTGVYNEQFF. For the CDR3, the DNA is TGTGCCAGCATCCCGGGGACGGGAGTTTACAATGAGCAGTTCTTC.

This clonotype has just a few counts. CDR3 nucleotide sequence: TGCGCCAGCAGCTACTGGGCACATGGCTACACCTTC. It encodes CASSYWAHGYTF. The chain combines TRBV5-1 with TRBJ1-2; D call uncertain. The V and J ends lost 3 bases and 6 bases respectively, with 9 bases between them. This CDR3 region has 12 residues. Germline-derived CDR1 and CDR2 are SGHRS and YFSETQ. The whole variable domain, filled in from reference TRBV5-1 and TRBJ1-2, reads KAGVTQTPRYLIKTRGQQVTLSCSPISGHRSVSWYQQTPGQGLQFLFEYFSETQRNKGNFPGRFSGRQFSNSRSEMNVSTLELGDSALYLCASSYWAHGYTFGSGTRLTVV.

The chain's CDR3 is CSANRLAANTGELFF. CDR3 DNA sequence: TGCAGTGCTAACCGACTAGCGGCGAACACCGGGGAGCTGTTTTTT. J is TRBJ2-2 and V is TRBV20-1; TRBD2 aligns across 9 bases. Germline V gives CDR1 DFQATT, CDR2 SNEGSKA (reference sequence). The junction had 3 bases not matched to a gene; V was cut back by 4 bases and J by 0 bases. This CDR3 region has 15 residues.

The genes are TRBV20-1 and TRBJ2-1, with 8 nucleotides matching TRBD2. Germline V CDR1 and CDR2: DFQATT, SNEGSKA (reference sequence). The junction had 3 bases not matched to a gene; V was cut back by 6 bases and J by 2 bases. The CDR3 extends over 13 amino acids. In nucleotides, the CDR3 is TGCAGTGCAATTAGCGGGGCCTACAATGAGCAGTTCTTC. Residues: CSAISGAYNEQFF.

This chain joins TRBV5-1 and TRBJ2-5, with TRBD2 as a possible D gene (6 bases). The V gene lost 0 bases and the J gene lost 0 bases, with 12 bases spanning the gap. Germline V gene lookup returns CDR1 SGHRS and CDR2 YFSETQ. The CDR3 has 16 residues. DNA for the CDR3: TGCGCCAGCAGCTTGGGGGTTAGCGGATACCAAGAGACCCAGTACTTC. Its protein product is CASSLGVSGYQETQYF.

Only a few counts were recorded for this clonotype. This rearrangement joins TRBV3-1 to TRBJ2-3; no firm D call. The germline V gene has CDR1 LGHDT and CDR2 YNNKEL (reference sequence). V was pared by 4 bases and J by 6 bases, with 8 bases between. The CDR3 runs to 12 residues. The DNA of the CDR3 is TGTGCCAGCAGCCCGCGGATCGATACGCAGTATTTT. Protein product: CASSPRIDTQYF.

The table lists this clonotype with a few counts. The rearrangement uses TRBV28 and TRBJ2-7; the match to TRBD2 covers 10 bases. The V segment lost 5 bases and the J segment 7 bases; nucleotides outside the gene matches: 11. The CDR3 length is 15 residues. Germline V gives CDR1 MDHEN, CDR2 SYDVKM. CDR3 in amino acids: CASSVSGRATQEQYF. The CDR3 region has the DNA TGTGCCAGCAGTGTAAGCGGGAGGGCGACTCAGGAGCAGTACTTC.

V is TRBV14 and J is TRBJ1-2; 7 positions match TRBD1. There are 15 residues in the CDR3. Germline V CDR1 and CDR2: SGHDN, FVKESK. After removal of 4 bases from V and 4 bases from J, the junction contained 9 bases not matched to a gene. CDR3 in DNA: TGTGCCAGCAGCCTCACCCTGAGACAGGGCTATGGCTACACCTTC. Protein: CASSLTLRQGYGYTF. The full variable domain, its missing parts supplied by reference TRBV14 and TRBJ1-2, is EAGVTQFPSHSVIEKGQTVTLRCDPISGHDNLYWYRRVMGKEIKFLLHFVKESKQDESGMPNNRFLAERTGGTYSTLKVQPAELEDSGVYFCASSLTLRQGYGYTFGSGTRLTVV.

Only one count was recorded for this clonotype. This chain joins TRBV6-1 and TRBJ1-1; D perhaps matches TRBD1 (6 bases). The CDR3 has 19 amino acids. V dropped 7 bases and J dropped 7 bases, with 34 bases sitting between them. CDR1 MNHNS and CDR2 SASEGT come from the germline V gene. The DNA of the CDR3 is TGTGCCAGCATCAACCGACCCGGTGAAGCAGGGGAGATGGGTGGTGAAGCTTTCTTT. Translating gives CASINRPGEAGEMGGEAFF.

The rearrangement uses TRBV5-1 and TRBJ2-1; tentatively, D is TRBD1 (6 bases). This CDR3 spans 15 amino acids. Between the trimmed V and J ends, which lost 2 bases and 2 bases, there was a span of 11 bases. Germline lookup yields CDR1 SGHRS and CDR2 YFSETQ. The CDR3 nucleotides read TGCGCCAGCAGCTTCGTCGGGACAACCTACAATGAGCAGTTCTTC. Protein product: CASSFVGTTYNEQFF. The variable domain in full, with the rest retrieved from reference TRBV5-1 and TRBJ2-1, is KAGVTQTPRYLIKTRGQQVTLSCSPISGHRSVSWYQQTPGQGLQFLFEYFSETQRNKGNFPGRFSGRQFSNSRSEMNVSTLELGDSALYLCASSFVGTTYNEQFFGPGTRLTVL.

The chain combines TRBV9 with TRBJ2-1, with a possible D match to TRBD2 (5 bases). The germline V gene has CDR1 SGDLS and CDR2 YYNGEE. Trimming removed 0 bases from V and 4 bases from J, with 17 bases in between. The CDR3 extends over 17 amino acids. The CDR3 region is CASSVGLGSPLYNEQFF. Written as DNA, the CDR3 is TGTGCCAGCAGCGTAGGCCTAGGGAGCCCTTTATACAATGAGCAGTTCTTC.

The chain uses TRBV5-1 and TRBJ2-5; 9 bases are shared with TRBD1. CDR1 SGHRS and CDR2 YFSETQ come from the germline V gene. The CDR3 spans 15 residues. V lost 9 bases and J lost 1; bases outside the gene matches: 10. The CDR3 region is CAIPTGGDLQETQYF. CDR3 coding DNA: TGCGCCATCCCCACAGGGGGCGATCTCCAAGAGACCCAGTACTTC.

As concerns this clonotype: Mismatch with germline at one junction end may stem from a read error. This chain uses TRBV5-5 with TRBJ2-1; TRBD2 is a possible D gene (5 bases). The CDR3 spans 14 residues. The germline CDR1 and CDR2 sequences are SGHKS and YYEKEE (reference sequence). The CDR3: CTSSLERYYNEQFF. CDR3 sequence (DNA): TGTACCAGCAGCTTGGAGCGGTACTACAATGAGCAGTTCTTC.

This clonotype was observed a few times. The chain couples TRBV5-6 to TRBJ1-2; 10 nucleotides match TRBD1. Germline V gene lookup returns CDR1 SGHDT and CDR2 YYEEEE. V gave up 0 bases and J gave up 4 bases; unmatched junction bases: 3. The CDR3 runs to 15 residues. The CDR3 protein is CASSLGRDRGYGYTF. The CDR3 DNA is TGTGCCAGCAGCTTGGGCCGGGACAGGGGCTATGGCTACACCTTC.

V gene TRBV7-2 combines with J gene TRBJ2-3; D might be TRBD2 (5 bases). V was pared by 3 bases and J by 4 bases, with 11 bases between. Germline lookup yields CDR1 SGHTA and CDR2 FQGNSA. CDR3 length: 14 residues. The CDR3 DNA reads TGTGCCAGCAGCTTCTATAGGAGGTCAGATACGCAGTATTTT. The encoded protein is CASSFYRRSDTQYF.

There are a few counts of this clonotype. One junction end does not reproduce the germline sequence, and a read error may be involved. The V and J genes are TRBV5-1 and TRBJ2-1; D gene ambiguous. This CDR3 comprises 13 residues. Germline V CDR1 and CDR2: SGHRS, YFSETQ. As DNA, the CDR3 is TGCGCCAGCAGTGGACGAGGTTACAATGGGCAGTTCTTC. Residues: CASSGRGYNGQFF.

This clonotype was picked up a small number of times. At one boundary the junction diverges from the germline segment, which might be a read error. The chain couples TRBV4-1 to TRBJ1-4; the D gene is possibly TRBD1 (6 bases). Germline V lookup: CDR1 MGHRA, CDR2 YSYEKL. The CDR3 length is 17 residues. The CDR3 loop reads CASNQDVMGRGAEKLFF. CDR3 DNA sequence: TGCGCCAGCAACCAAGATGTTATGGGACGGGGGGCGGAAAAACTGTTTTTT.

The sample holds a few counts of this clonotype. The chain has TRBV6-5 and TRBJ2-3; 9 bases are shared with TRBD2. The trim removed 2 bases at V and 7 bases at J, leaving 4 bases unmatched. CDR1 is MNHEY and CDR2 is SVGAGI in the germline V gene. The CDR3 contains 14 residues. For the CDR3, the DNA is TGTGCCAGCAGTTACCGGCTAGCGGGGAATACGCAGTATTTT. Translated, it gives CASSYRLAGNTQYF.

Only one count was recorded for this clonotype. The genes are TRBV29-1 and TRBJ2-1; maybe TRBD2 (6 bases). The CDR3 covers 12 residues. Germline V CDR1 and CDR2: SQVTM, ANQGSEA. Trimming removed 5 bases at V and 9 bases at J, with 14 bases between. This CDR3 reads CSVRLREVEQFF. CDR3 DNA: TGCAGCGTTCGACTCAGGGAGGTTGAGCAGTTCTTC.

This clonotype was seen only a few times. V and J are TRBV28 and TRBJ2-7, with TRBD1 matching over 8 bases. This CDR3 is 13 amino acids long. Germline lookup yields CDR1 MDHEN and CDR2 SYDVKM. The V gene end was trimmed by 8 bases and the J gene end by 4 bases; junction bases not matched to a gene: 7. CDR3 nucleotide sequence: TGTGCCAGCCGGACGACAGGGGCTTACGAGCAGTACTTC. It is translated as CASRTTGAYEQYF.

In its sample, this clonotype was seen a few times. The gene calls are TRBV29-1 and TRBJ1-2; no reliable D call. The CDR3 covers 13 residues. The V gene lost 4 bases and the J gene lost 2 bases, with 11 bases spanning the gap. The germline V gene has CDR1 SQVTM and CDR2 ANQGSEA. The CDR3 here is CSVVRTENYGYTF. In DNA form, the CDR3 reads TGCAGCGTTGTACGGACGGAAAACTATGGCTACACCTTC.

V usage is TRBV28 and J usage is TRBJ2-7; no firm D call. V gave up 5 bases and J gave up 6 bases, with 26 bases separating them. Germline lookup yields CDR1 MDHEN and CDR2 SYDVKM. The CDR3 runs to 17 residues. In DNA, the CDR3 is TGTGCCAGCAGTGCCCCTCCCGGGCAGATCTATCAGTCCGAGCAGTACTTC. It is translated as CASSAPPGQIYQSEQYF.